The 21 T cell receptor beta chains in this list originate from one sample, sequenced in a study of control samples from healthy donors and cancer patients. Clones were read by immunoSEQ multiplex PCR, and TCRdb kept only the in-frame ones, dropping some. The sample lists around 75,000 clones, approximately 84% occurring once. Input material: blood. The receptor set was obtained from a man in his forties or fifties in good health.

This clone was seen once. The chain has TRBV30 and TRBJ2-7, with D possibly TRBD1 on 6 matching bases. Germline loops: CDR1 GTSNPN, CDR2 SVGIG (reference sequence). The CDR3 consists of 16 residues. V dropped 2 bases and J dropped 5 bases, with 22 bases sitting between them. CDR3 DNA sequence: TGTGCCTGGAGTACTACTCCGTCTGGTACAGGGCACGAGCAGTACTTC. Its translation: CAWSTTPSGTGHEQYF.

CDR3 region: CASNIRDRWFHEQYF. The DNA of the CDR3 is TGTGCCAGCAACATCCGGGACAGGTGGTTCCACGAGCAGTACTTC. The chain carries TRBV5-6 and TRBJ2-7; 8 bases agree with TRBD1. After removal of 6 bases from V and 5 bases from J, the junction contained 13 bases not matched to a gene. The V gene's germline CDR1 is SGHDT and CDR2 YYEEEE. This CDR3 comprises 15 residues. Based on the CDR3 plus reference TRBV5-6 and TRBJ2-7, the full variable domain is DAGVTQSPTHLIKTRGQQVTLRCSPKSGHDTVSWYQQALGQGPQFIFQYYEEEERQRGNFPDRFSGHQFPNYSSELNVNALLLGDSALYLCASNIRDRWFHEQYFGPGTRLTVT.

The chain combines TRBV11-3 with TRBJ1-5; 8 nucleotides agree with TRBD1. Unmatched junction bases numbered 15, after V lost 11 bases and J lost 0 bases. Germline V lookup: CDR1 SGHNT, CDR2 YENEEA. The CDR3 totals 17 residues. CDR3 residues: CACGWRDRTHSNQPQHF. As DNA, the CDR3 is TGTGCCTGTGGGTGGCGGGACAGGACACATAGCAATCAGCCCCAGCATTTT.

The J gene is TRBJ2-7, the V gene TRBV20-1; 7 nucleotides line up with TRBD2. With V trimmed by 3 bases and J by 4 bases, 6 bases remained unmatched. The CDR3 is 13 amino acids. Looked up from germline, CDR1 is DFQATT and CDR2 is SNEGSKA (reference sequence). CDR3 protein: CSASILARYEQYF. Here the CDR3 DNA reads TGCAGTGCTAGTATACTAGCGAGATACGAGCAGTACTTC.

The V gene is TRBV6-2 or TRBV6-3, the J gene TRBJ2-7; D not certain. In germline, CDR1 is MNHEY, CDR2 SVGEGT. The germline V and J ends were trimmed by 4 bases and 1 base, with 5 bases remaining between them. This CDR3 is built from 12 residues. CDR3 sequence: CASSFNSYEQYF. Written as DNA, the CDR3 is TGTGCCAGCAGTTTTAATTCCTACGAGCAGTACTTC.

The chain has TRBV28 and TRBJ2-5; possibly TRBD1 for D (7 bases). The CDR3 is 13 residues long. CDR1 and CDR2 (germline): MDHEN, SYDVKM. The V end was cut by 10 bases, the J end by 5 bases, with 17 bases between. The CDR3 DNA reads TGTGCCATCCAGGGGGGTTCGGGGGAGACCCAGTACTTC. Protein: CAIQGGSGETQYF.

This clone has just a few counts. The rearrangement links TRBV11-2 to TRBJ1-1; a weak D match, TRBD1 (6 bases). The CDR3 covers 14 residues. Germline CDR1 reads SGHAT; CDR2 reads FQNNGV. V lost 5 bases, J lost 1 base, and 11 bases lay in between. Here the CDR3 DNA reads TGTGCCAGCAGCGTCCGGGACAAGAACACTGAAGCTTTCTTT. This codes for CASSVRDKNTEAFF.

The chain links TRBV27 to TRBJ2-1; no clear D gene. V lost 1 base and J lost 9, with 13 bases in between. This CDR3 comprises 14 residues. CDR1 is MNHEY, CDR2 SMNVEV, per germline (reference sequence). The CDR3 sequence is CASSLLVELGEQFF. CDR3 DNA sequence: TGTGCCAGCAGTTTATTAGTGGAGTTAGGTGAGCAGTTCTTC.

V is TRBV6-5 and J is TRBJ2-3; 8 bases map to TRBD2. The germline gives CDR1 MNHEY, CDR2 SVGAGI. V lost 5 bases to trimming and J lost 6 bases; unmatched junction nucleotides: 4. The CDR3 spans 13 residues. The CDR3 bases are TGTGCCAGCAGTAAACGGGAGGGGGATACGCAGTATTTT. Residues: CASSKREGDTQYF.

CDR3 sequence reads: CASSLGGDSGNTIYF. CDR3 DNA sequence: TGCGCCAGCAGCTTGGGAGGGGACTCTGGAAACACCATATATTTT. V usage is TRBV5-1 and J usage is TRBJ1-3, with D tentatively TRBD1 (5 bases). V was pared by 0 bases and J by 0 bases, with 7 bases between. The germline CDR1 and CDR2 sequences are SGHRS and YFSETQ. The CDR3 extends over 15 amino acids.

The chain joins TRBV19 to TRBJ1-2, with D tentatively TRBD1 (5 bases). V lost 8 bases to trimming and J lost 8 bases, with 21 bases between them. The CDR3 consists of 14 residues. The germline gives CDR1 LNHDA, CDR2 SQIVND (reference sequence). For the CDR3, the DNA is TGTGCCAGTGCTTTGCTCCGGGGCCTGGAAGGCTACACCTTC. It translates to CASALLRGLEGYTF.

Concerning this clone itself: In the same sample, other DNA sequences code for this CDR3. The chain combines TRBV15 with TRBJ2-3, with D hard to call. The CDR3 runs 12 residues. The ends were cut back, 0 bases at V and 6 bases at J, with 4 bases in the middle. Per the germline V gene, CDR1 is LNHNV and CDR2 is YYDKDF (reference sequence). CDR3 nucleotides: TGTGCCACCAGCAGAGAGACCGATACGCAGTATTTT. Encoded protein: CATSRETDTQYF. The whole variable domain, remainder taken from reference TRBV15 and TRBJ2-3, is DAMVIQNPRYQVTQFGKPVTLSCSQTLNHNVMYWYQQKSSQAPKLLFHYYDKDFNNEADTPDNFQSRRPNTSFCFLDIRSPGLGDTAMYLCATSRETDTQYFGPGTRLTVL.

This chain links TRBV19 with TRBJ1-2; the match to TRBD1 covers 7 bases. Germline V gene lookup returns CDR1 LNHDA and CDR2 SQIVND (reference sequence). V shed 8 bases, J shed 1 base, and the junction held 1 base outside the gene matches. This CDR3 spans 12 amino acids. The CDR3 sequence is CASGQVNYGYTF. In DNA, the CDR3 is TGTGCCAGTGGACAGGTTAACTATGGCTACACCTTC.

This CDR3 reads CASSALAPTRGGTDTQYF. The CDR3 nucleotides read TGCGCCAGCAGCGCACTAGCCCCGACCCGAGGTGGAACAGATACGCAGTATTTT. J is TRBJ2-3 and V is TRBV4-3; TRBD2 is a possible D gene (6 bases). The germline V and J ends were trimmed by 5 bases and 3 bases, with 24 bases remaining between them. The CDR3 runs 18 residues. CDR1 is LGHNA, CDR2 YSLEER, per germline.

The chain joins TRBV7-2 to TRBJ1-1; D is undetermined. The length of the CDR3 is 17 residues. The germline CDR1 and CDR2 sequences are SGHTA and FQGNSA. Trimming took 4 bases from V and 3 from J, leaving 21 bases between them. This CDR3 reads CASSSGRGGFWYTEAFF. CDR3 coding DNA: TGTGCCAGCAGCTCCGGGCGTGGCGGGTTTTGGTACACTGAAGCTTTCTTT.

The chain combines TRBV7-2 with TRBJ2-2; weak D call: TRBD2 (5 bases). Trimming took off 3 bases at V and 5 bases at J, with 7 bases between the two ends. This CDR3 comprises 13 residues. Germline V gives CDR1 SGHTA, CDR2 FQGNSA. The CDR3 nucleotides read TGTGCCAGCAGCTTTAGGGAGACCGGGGAGCTGTTTTTT. Encoded protein: CASSFRETGELFF.

The chain is built from TRBV7-4 and TRBJ2-1; D unresolved. Germline-derived CDR1 and CDR2 are SGHVT and SQSDAQ. Trimming cost V 4 bases and J 3 bases, with 10 bases left between them. The CDR3 totals 14 residues. CDR3 sequence reads: CASSSVKYYNEQFF. The CDR3 DNA reads as TGTGCCAGCAGCTCCGTCAAATACTACAATGAGCAGTTCTTC.

The chain employs TRBV3-1 (or the pseudogene TRBV3-2) and TRBJ1-1; TRBD1 might be the D (6 bases). Trimming pared 4 bases from V and 6 bases from J, leaving 18 bases between. The length of the CDR3 is 15 residues. Per germline, CDR1 LGHDT and CDR2 YNNKEL (reference sequence). In DNA form, the CDR3 reads TGTGCCAGCAGCCCACGCCGTGCACAGGGCTCTGAAGCTTTCTTT. It yields the protein CASSPRRAQGSEAFF.

This chain links TRBV7-8 with TRBJ1-3, with a possible D match to TRBD1 (6 bases). V was trimmed by 0 bases and J by 1 base, leaving 10 bases between them. The germline V gene encodes CDR1 SGHVS and CDR2 FQNEAQ. CDR3 length: 16 residues. CDR3 coding DNA: TGTGCCAGCAGCTTAGCAATAGGGGGTTCTGGAAACACCATATATTTT. Translating gives CASSLAIGGSGNTIYF.

Here the CDR3 reads CASSVSWGGDTQYF. The DNA for the CDR3 is TGTGCCAGCAGCGTTTCGTGGGGGGGAGATACGCAGTATTTT. The V and J genes are TRBV9 and TRBJ2-3; 7 bases agree with TRBD2. Germline V gene data show CDR1 as SGDLS and CDR2 as YYNGEE. J was trimmed by 5 bases and V by 2 bases; bases with no gene match: 5. CDR3 length: 14 residues.

V usage is TRBV9 and J usage is TRBJ1-6; no reliable D call. Trimming cost V 4 bases and J 0 bases, with 14 bases left between them. Germline-derived CDR1 and CDR2 are SGDLS and YYNGEE. The CDR3 covers 17 residues. The chain's CDR3 is CASSPKSGSSYNSPLHF. Written as DNA, the CDR3 is TGTGCCAGCAGCCCCAAATCGGGGAGCTCCTATAATTCACCCCTCCACTTT.